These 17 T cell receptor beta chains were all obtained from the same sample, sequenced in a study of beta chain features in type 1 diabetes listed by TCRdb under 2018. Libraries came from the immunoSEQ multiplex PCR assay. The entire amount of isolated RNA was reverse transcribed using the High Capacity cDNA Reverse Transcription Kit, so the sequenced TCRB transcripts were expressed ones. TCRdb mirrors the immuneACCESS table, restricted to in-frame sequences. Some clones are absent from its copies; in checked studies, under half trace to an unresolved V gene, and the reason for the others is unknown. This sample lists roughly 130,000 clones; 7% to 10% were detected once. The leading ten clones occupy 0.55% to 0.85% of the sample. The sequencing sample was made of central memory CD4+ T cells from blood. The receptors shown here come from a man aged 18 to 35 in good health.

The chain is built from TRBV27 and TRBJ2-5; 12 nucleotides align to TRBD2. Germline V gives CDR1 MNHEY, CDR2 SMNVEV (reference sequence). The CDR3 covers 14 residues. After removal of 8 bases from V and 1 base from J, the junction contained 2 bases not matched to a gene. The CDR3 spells CASRLAGAQETQYF. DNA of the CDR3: TGTGCCAGCCGACTAGCGGGGGCCCAAGAGACCCAGTACTTC.

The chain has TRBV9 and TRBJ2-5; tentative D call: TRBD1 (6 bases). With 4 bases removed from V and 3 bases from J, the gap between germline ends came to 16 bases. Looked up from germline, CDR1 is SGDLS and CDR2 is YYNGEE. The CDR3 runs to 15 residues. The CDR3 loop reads CASSFSNYREETQYF. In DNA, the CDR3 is TGTGCCAGCAGCTTTTCTAACTACAGGGAAGAGACCCAGTACTTC. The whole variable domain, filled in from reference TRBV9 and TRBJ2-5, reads DSGVTQTPKHLITATGQRVTLRCSPRSGDLSVYWYQQSLDQGLQFLIQYYNGEERAKGNILERFSAQQFPDLHSELNLSSLELGDSALYFCASSFSNYREETQYFGPGTRLLVL.

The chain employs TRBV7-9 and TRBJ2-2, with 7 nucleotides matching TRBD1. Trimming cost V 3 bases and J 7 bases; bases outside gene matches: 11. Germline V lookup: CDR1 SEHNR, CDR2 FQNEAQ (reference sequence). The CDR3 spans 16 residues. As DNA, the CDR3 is TGTGCCAGCAGCTTTCAAATACAGGGGCTGGACGGGGAGCTGTTTTTT. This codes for CASSFQIQGLDGELFF.

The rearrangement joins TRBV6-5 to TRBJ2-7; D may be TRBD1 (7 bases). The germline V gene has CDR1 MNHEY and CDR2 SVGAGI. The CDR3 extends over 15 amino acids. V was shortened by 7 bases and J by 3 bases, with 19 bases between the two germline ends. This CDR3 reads CASTLTGDRGYEQYF. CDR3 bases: TGTGCCAGCACCCTCACGGGGGACAGAGGCTACGAGCAGTACTTC.

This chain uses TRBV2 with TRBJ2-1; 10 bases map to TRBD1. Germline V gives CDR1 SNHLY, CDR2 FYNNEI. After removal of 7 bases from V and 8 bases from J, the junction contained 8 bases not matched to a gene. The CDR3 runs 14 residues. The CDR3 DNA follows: TGTGCCAGCACACCGGGACAGGGGAACCATGAGCAGTTCTTC. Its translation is CASTPGQGNHEQFF. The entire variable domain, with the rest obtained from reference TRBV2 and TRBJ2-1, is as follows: EPEVTQTPSHQVTQMGQEVILRCVPISNHLYFYWYRQILGQKVEFLVSFYNNEISEKSEIFDDQFSVERPDGSNFTLKIRSTKLEDSAMYFCASTPGQGNHEQFFGPGTRLTVL.

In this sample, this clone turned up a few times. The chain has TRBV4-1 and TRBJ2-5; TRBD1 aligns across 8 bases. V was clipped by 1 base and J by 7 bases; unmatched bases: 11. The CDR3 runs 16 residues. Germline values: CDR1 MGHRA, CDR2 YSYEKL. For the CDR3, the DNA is TGCGCCAGCAGCCAAGTCCCCCTTCAGGGGGCGACGACCCAGTACTTC. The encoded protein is CASSQVPLQGATTQYF.

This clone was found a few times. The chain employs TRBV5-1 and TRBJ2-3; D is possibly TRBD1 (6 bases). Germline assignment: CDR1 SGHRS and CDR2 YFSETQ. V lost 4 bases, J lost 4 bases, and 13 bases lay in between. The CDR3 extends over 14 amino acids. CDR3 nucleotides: TGCGCCAGCAGCCCGACAGGAGGCCCAGATACGCAGTATTTT. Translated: CASSPTGGPDTQYF. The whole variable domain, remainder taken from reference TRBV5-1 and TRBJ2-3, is KAGVTQTPRYLIKTRGQQVTLSCSPISGHRSVSWYQQTPGQGLQFLFEYFSETQRNKGNFPGRFSGRQFSNSRSEMNVSTLELGDSALYLCASSPTGGPDTQYFGPGTRLTVL.

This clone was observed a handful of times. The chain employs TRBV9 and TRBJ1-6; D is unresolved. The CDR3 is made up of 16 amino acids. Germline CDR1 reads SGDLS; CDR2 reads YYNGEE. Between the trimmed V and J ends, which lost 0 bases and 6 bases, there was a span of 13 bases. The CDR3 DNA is TGTGCCAGCAGCGTAGCTGCCACAGAAAGTAATTCACCCCTCCACTTT. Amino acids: CASSVAATESNSPLHF.

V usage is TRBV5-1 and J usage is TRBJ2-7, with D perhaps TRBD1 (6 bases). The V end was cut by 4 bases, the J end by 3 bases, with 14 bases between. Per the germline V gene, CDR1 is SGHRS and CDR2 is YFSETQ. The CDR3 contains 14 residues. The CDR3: CASSPRQERYEQYF. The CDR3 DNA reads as TGCGCCAGCAGCCCGAGACAGGAACGCTACGAGCAGTACTTC. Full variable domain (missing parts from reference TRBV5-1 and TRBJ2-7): KAGVTQTPRYLIKTRGQQVTLSCSPISGHRSVSWYQQTPGQGLQFLFEYFSETQRNKGNFPGRFSGRQFSNSRSEMNVSTLELGDSALYLCASSPRQERYEQYFGPGTRLTVT.

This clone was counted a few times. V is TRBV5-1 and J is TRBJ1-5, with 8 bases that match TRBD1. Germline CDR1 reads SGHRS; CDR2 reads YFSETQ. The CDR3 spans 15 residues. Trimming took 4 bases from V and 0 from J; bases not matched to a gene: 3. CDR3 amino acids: CASSPTGDSNQPQHF. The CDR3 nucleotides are TGCGCCAGCAGCCCGACAGGGGATAGCAATCAGCCCCAGCATTTT.

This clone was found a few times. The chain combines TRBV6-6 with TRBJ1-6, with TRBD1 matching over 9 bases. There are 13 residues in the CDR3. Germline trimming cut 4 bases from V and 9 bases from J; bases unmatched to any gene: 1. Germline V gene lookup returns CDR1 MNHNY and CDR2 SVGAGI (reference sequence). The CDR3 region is CASSWTGVSPLHF. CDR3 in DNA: TGTGCCAGCAGTTGGACAGGGGTTTCACCCCTCCACTTT.

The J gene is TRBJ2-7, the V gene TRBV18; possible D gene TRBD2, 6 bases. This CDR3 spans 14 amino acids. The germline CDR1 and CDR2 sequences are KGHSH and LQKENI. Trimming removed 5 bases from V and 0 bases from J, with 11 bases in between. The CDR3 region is CASSRDSSSYEQYF. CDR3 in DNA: TGTGCCAGCTCAAGGGACTCTTCCTCCTACGAGCAGTACTTC.

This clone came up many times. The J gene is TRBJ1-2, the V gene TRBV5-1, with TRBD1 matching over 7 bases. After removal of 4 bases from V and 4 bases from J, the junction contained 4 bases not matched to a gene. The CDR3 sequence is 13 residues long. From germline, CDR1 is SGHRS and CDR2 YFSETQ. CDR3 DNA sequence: TGCGCCAGCAGCCTAGGGGGCGCCTATGGCTACACCTTC. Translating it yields CASSLGGAYGYTF.

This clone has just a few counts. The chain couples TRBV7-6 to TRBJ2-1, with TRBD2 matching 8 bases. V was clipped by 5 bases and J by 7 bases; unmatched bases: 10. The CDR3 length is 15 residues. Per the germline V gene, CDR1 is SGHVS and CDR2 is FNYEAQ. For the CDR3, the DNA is TGTGCCAGCAGCCCCCAAGGACTAGCTGGGAATGAGCAGTTCTTC. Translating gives CASSPQGLAGNEQFF.

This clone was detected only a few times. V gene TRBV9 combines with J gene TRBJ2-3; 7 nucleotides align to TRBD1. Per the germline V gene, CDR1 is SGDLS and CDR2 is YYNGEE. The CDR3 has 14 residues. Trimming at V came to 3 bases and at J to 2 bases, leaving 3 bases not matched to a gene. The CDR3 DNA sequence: TGTGCCAGCAGCGGAGACAGGGACACAGATACGCAGTATTTT. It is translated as CASSGDRDTDTQYF.

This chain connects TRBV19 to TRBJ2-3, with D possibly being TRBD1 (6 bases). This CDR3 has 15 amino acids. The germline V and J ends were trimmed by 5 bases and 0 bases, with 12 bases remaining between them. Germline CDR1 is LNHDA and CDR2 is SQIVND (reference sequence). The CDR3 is CASSSHRDSTDTQYF. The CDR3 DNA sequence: TGTGCCAGTAGTTCCCACAGGGATAGCACAGATACGCAGTATTTT.

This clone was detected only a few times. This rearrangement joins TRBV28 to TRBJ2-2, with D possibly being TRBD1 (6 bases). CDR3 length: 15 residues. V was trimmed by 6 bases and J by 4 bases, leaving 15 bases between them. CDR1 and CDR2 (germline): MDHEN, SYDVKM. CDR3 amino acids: CASSPGQSPTGELFF. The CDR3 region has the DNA TGTGCCAGCAGCCCGGGACAAAGCCCCACCGGGGAGCTGTTTTTT.